This T cell receptor beta chain was documented in a study of T cell responses to AZD1222 COVID-19 vaccine. Overall study findings and caveats: Spike-specific TCR depth and breadth grew after two AZD1222 doses. There were repertoire samples only from the period after the peak T cell response. It should be noted that donors were predominantly white British and more often female, and clonal diversity was possibly underestimated.

Timing groups of about 4 and about 12 weeks for second doses were pooled. The ends lost 6 bases at V and 1 base at J; junction bases unmatched: 4. The length of the CDR3 is 13 residues. Germline assignment: CDR1 SQVTM and CDR2 ANQGSEA. On this clone: Its specificity is unknown.

The repertoire was sequenced with immunoSEQ multiplex PCR; TCRdb's copy has only in-frame clones and lacks some. The sample holds 150,000 to 200,000 clones, 92% seen once. The source was peripheral blood, collected 28 days after the second AZD1222 dose. The TCR sequence derives from an adult who received the AZD1222 COVID-19 vaccine. The chain employs TRBV29-1 and TRBJ1-2; TRBD1 agrees at 8 bases. The CDR3 region has the DNA TGCAGCGTGGGACAGGCGCTTAACTATGGCTACACCTTC. Its protein is CSVGQALNYGYTF.